This TCR beta chain was observed in a study of read filtering for tumor transcriptome and immune sequencing (dated by TCRdb to between 2020 and 2021). Study-wide context: Of the patients in the cohort, approximately 16 were male and some 15 were female, and their mean age was about 69 years, with a range of about 47 to 85. One main goal was a read-filtering strategy for immune repertoire data, in particular deciding whether clonotypes backed by only one read should be removed. Using the same bone marrow samples, the study compared TCR repertoires obtained by targeted immune repertoire sequencing with those obtained by bulk whole-transcriptome sequencing. By revised international staging, 8 patients were R-ISS I, some 17 were R-ISS II and more than five were R-ISS III. Per sample, about 4.05 to 10.27 million TCR-region mapped reads were obtained with IR-seq, compared with only roughly 80 to 1273 with RNA-seq. After DNase treatment, whole-transcriptome libraries were prepared using the TruSeq RNA Access Library Prep Kit.

Each patient had bone marrow sampled at the time of active disease. Ficoll-Hypaque density gradient centrifugation was used to isolate the bone marrow mononuclear cells. Myeloma plasma cells were removed and CD138-negative cells were obtained by negative selection following labeling with CD138 magnetic microbeads on a MACS separator. Purity of the isolated cells was checked by flow cytometry on an Attune NxT using CD138 antibodies. Total RNA was extracted using TRIzol reagent and was quantified on a NanoDrop spectrophotometer. For each patient, the CD138-negative bone marrow sample underwent paired RNA-seq and IR-seq. TCR libraries were built from 300 to 450 ng RNA with the Immunoverse kit, using molecular barcoded adaptors covering alpha/delta and beta/gamma chains. TCR library preparation used the same RNA that went into transcriptome sequencing. Sequencing of the TCR libraries was done on an Illumina HiSeq 4000 with 2 x 150 cycles. On the authors' methods: MiXCR aligned TCR reads to human V, D, J and C references and assembled the aligned reads into CDR3 clonotypes, with quality filtering and error correction included. The tcR package in R was used for analysis of clonotype counts and gene usage diversity. For inspection of raw mapping reads, RNA-seq reads were mapped by STAR aligner version 2.5.3a onto GRCh37 of the human genome. IR-seq fastq files were randomly downsampled with Seqtk 1.3 to test the effect of sequencing depth on detected clonotypes. In TCRdb, the public reads were trimmed at Q25 with fastp and aligned with MiXCR, with productive beta chains retained. CDR3 protein duplicates are merged, each entry listing the most common genes and DNA. It is TCRdb's table, rather than the study itself, that gives the V and J calls and clone size. This sample comprises approximately 93,000 distinct CDR3 sequences, 20% to 25% of them detected only once. The top ten hold approximately 10% of the sample.

The CDR3 numbers 14 residues from cysteine through phenylalanine. Of all the DNA, just the CDR3 is kept, 42 bases in frame from base 1. Ends trimmed: V by 6 bases, J by 7 bases; bases unmatched to a gene: 11. For CDR1 and CDR2, the germline V gene (reference sequence) lists DFQATT and SNEGSKA. What the work shows at the level of the full study, not this receptor alone: The correlation between IR-seq and RNA-seq shared clonotype proportions was increased by removal of single-read clonotypes. Compared with RNA-seq, IR-seq captured clonotypes at much greater depth and more reliably, and a smaller IR-seq throughput was enough to identify most of the shared clonotypes. The sorted CD138-negative fraction was not purified T cells but a mixed bone marrow immune population. In IR-seq, roughly four fifths of clonotypes but 3% to 4% of total reads were represented by single-read clonotypes, whereas in RNA-seq, approximately 73% of clonotypes and about 46% of reads were represented by single-read clonotypes.

This clonotype was observed many times. No antigen is known for it. The sample holds no much larger clone one base away, and base qualities are not on file. This receptor was identified in a donor at least 40 years old with multiple myeloma. The rearranged chain carries TRBV20-1 and TRBJ2-2; 7 central nucleotides agree with TRBD1. Sequenced input: a population of CD138-negative cells sorted from bone marrow. The sample's cell subset or site, from its label and the paper: bone marrow mononuclear cells depleted of CD138+ plasma/myeloma cells by negative magnetic selection. The bases read TGCAGTGCGCCGACCGACAGGGCTGGCGGGGAGCTGTTTTTT. Its protein is CSAPTDRAGGELFF.